These T cell receptor beta chains were read from a single sample in a study of shared clonotypes between healthy human individuals. Sequencing was performed with immunoSEQ multiplex PCR; in TCRdb, only in-frame clones are kept and a portion is missing. The repertoire includes around 1.1 million clones, 78% of them detected once, and roughly 0.61% sits in the top ten. The specimen was memory CD4+ T cells from PBMCs. Receptors originate from a young man in good health. Some clones in this sample may be carry-over from other donors' samples. Both conserved end residues are part of each CDR3. D genes are given only for firm matches. Clone size is not always given. Where it is, it says once, few, many or a class for expanded clones.

v_call	d_call	clone_size	j_call	cdr3_nt	cdr3_aa
TRBV5-1	.	.	TRBJ2-3	TGCGCCAGCAGTCGGGCAGGCGTCACAGATACGCAGTATTTT	CASSRAGVTDTQYF
TRBV29-1	.	.	TRBJ1-3	TGCAGCGTTGATCTGAGGTCGCGGGGTGGAAACACCATATATTTT	CSVDLRSRGGNTIYF
TRBV7-9	.	.	TRBJ2-5	TGTGCCAGCACCCAGGGGCCCTCGTACCAAGAGACCCAGTACTTC	CASTQGPSYQETQYF
TRBV13	TRBD1	.	TRBJ1-3	TGTGCCAGCAGAGGACAGGGGGACACCATATATTTT	CASRGQGDTIYF
TRBV5-1	TRBD2	.	TRBJ2-2	TGCGCCAGCAGCTTGGGTAGCGGGAGCGCCGGGGAGCTGTTTTTT	CASSLGSGSAGELFF
TRBV5-1	.	.	TRBJ2-7	TGCGCCAGCAGCCCAGAGCTACAGGGCTCCTACGAGCAGTACTTC	CASSPELQGSYEQYF
TRBV5-1	TRBD1	many	TRBJ2-7	TGCGCCAGCAGCTTGAGGGGCAGGGGGCTACACGAGCAGTACTTC	CASSLRGRGLHEQYF
TRBV2	.	.	TRBJ1-5	TGTGCCAGCAGTAACAGCAATCAGCCCCAGCATTTT	CASSNSNQPQHF
TRBV5-6	.	.	TRBJ2-5	TGTGCCAGCAGCCGCAGGTGGGGGGCACAAGAGACCCAGTACTTC	CASSRRWGAQETQYF
TRBV28	.	.	TRBJ2-3	TGTGCCAGCAGTCCTAGCTCCTCGGCGGGCACAGATACGCAGTATTTT	CASSPSSSAGTDTQYF
TRBV28	TRBD2	.	TRBJ2-7	TGTGCCAGCAGTGGCACCGGGACTAGCGGGAGGCCTACCTACGAGCAGTACTTC	CASSGTGTSGRPTYEQYF
TRBV7-2	.	.	TRBJ2-1	TGTGCCAGCAGCTTATTGGGGGCTCACTACAATGAGCAGTTCTTC	CASSLLGAHYNEQFF
TRBV4-3	.	.	TRBJ2-3	TGCGCCAGCAGCCAAGGAGGCAGTGAGACAGATACGCAGTATTTT	CASSQGGSETDTQYF
TRBV27	.	.	TRBJ2-2	TGTGCCAGCAGTCCACTAGGGGCGAACACCGGGGAGCTGTTTTTT	CASSPLGANTGELFF
TRBV27	.	.	TRBJ1-1	TGTGCCAGCAGTCCGATATGGGGGCTGGCTGAAGCTTTCTTT	CASSPIWGLAEAFF
TRBV4-3	TRBD1	.	TRBJ2-5	TGCGCCAGCAGCCAAGGGACAGGGGATCTGGGGACCCAGTACTTC	CASSQGTGDLGTQYF
TRBV30	TRBD2	.	TRBJ2-7	TGTGCCTGGAGTGTTCGTGGAGCGGGACGCACCTACGAGCAGTACTTC	CAWSVRGAGRTYEQYF
TRBV5-1	.	.	TRBJ1-1	TGCGCCAGCAGCCGGGACGGGTGGGAGAACACTGAAGCTTTCTTT	CASSRDGWENTEAFF
TRBV15	TRBD2	.	TRBJ2-1	TGTGCCACCAGCAGACACCGACTAGCGGGAGGGGGTCATGAGCAGTTCTTC	CATSRHRLAGGGHEQFF
TRBV5-1	.	.	TRBJ1-2	TGCGCCAGCAGTCAAGACACCTATGGCTACACCTTC	CASSQDTYGYTF
TRBV6-1	.	.	TRBJ2-7	TGTGCCAGCAGTAACCTTGCCTCCTACGAGCAGTACTTC	CASSNLASYEQYF
TRBV29-1	TRBD2	.	TRBJ2-1	TGCAGCGTTGATCGGCTAGCGGGAGCCCAAGGTGAGCAGTTCTTC	CSVDRLAGAQGEQFF
TRBV11-2	.	.	TRBJ2-3	TGTGCCAGCAGCTTAGATGCCGGGAGCACAGATACGCAGTATTTT	CASSLDAGSTDTQYF
TRBV6-1	.	once	TRBJ2-5	TGTGCCAGCAGTGTATCGGCTCAAGAGACCCAGTACTTC	CASSVSAQETQYF
TRBV28	TRBD1	.	TRBJ1-5	TGTGCCAGCAGTTTCGTACTAGGGACAGTACTTCCCGATCAGCCCCAGCATTTT	CASSFVLGTVLPDQPQHF
TRBV9	TRBD2	.	TRBJ2-1	TGTGCCAGCTCACAGCGGGAGGGCCTGCCCTACAATGAGCAGTTCTTC	CASSQREGLPYNEQFF
TRBV30	.	few	TRBJ2-1	TGTGCCTGGAGGGCCCTAGGCTCCTACAATGAGCAGTTCTTC	CAWRALGSYNEQFF
TRBV11-2	TRBD2	few	TRBJ2-1	TGTGCCAGCAGCCCACTAGCGGGTGGCAATGAGCAGTTCTTC	CASSPLAGGNEQFF
TRBV30	.	.	TRBJ2-5	TGTGCCTGGGGGTGGGAGACCCAGTACTTC	CAWGWETQYF
TRBV7-9	TRBD1	.	TRBJ1-3	TGTGCCAGCAGCCGACAGGGGCACTCTGGAAACACCATATATTTT	CASSRQGHSGNTIYF
TRBV9	.	.	TRBJ2-7	TGTGCCAGCAGCATCAGACGGGGTTCCGAGCAGTACTTC	CASSIRRGSEQYF
TRBV19	.	.	TRBJ1-1	TGTGCCAGTAGTATCTGGGCGGGACCCTGGGACACTGAAGCTTTCTTT	CASSIWAGPWDTEAFF
TRBV6-1	TRBD2	.	TRBJ2-1	TGTGCCAGCAGTGAACTGAATAGCGGGAGCTCCAATGAGCAGTTCTTC	CASSELNSGSSNEQFF
TRBV5-4	.	.	TRBJ1-1	TGTGCCAGCAGCTTGGCTGGAGGAAGGAACACTGAAGCTTTCTTT	CASSLAGGRNTEAFF
TRBV7-2	.	.	TRBJ1-4	TGTGCCAGCAGCCGAGGTGGGGCAACTAATGAAAAACTGTTTTTT	CASSRGGATNEKLFF
TRBV30	.	many	TRBJ1-5	TGTGCCTGGAGTGGGAGCAATCAGCCCCAGCATTTT	CAWSGSNQPQHF
TRBV7-9	.	.	TRBJ2-7	TGTGCCAGCAGCCTCGGGACAATACTTCGCAGAGAGCAGTACTTC	CASSLGTILRREQYF
TRBV5-1	.	.	TRBJ2-1	TGCGCCAGCAGCTTGATCCCCGGGAAAGACAATGAGCAGTTCTTC	CASSLIPGKDNEQFF
TRBV27	.	.	TRBJ2-2	TGTGCCAGCAGTTTCGGGGACACCGGGGAGCTGTTTTTT	CASSFGDTGELFF